These 6 T cell receptor beta chains originate from one sample sequenced in a study of identical twins. TCRdb processed the 5' RACE reads anew with MiXCR; each CDR3 protein has one entry. The table has 500,000 to 700,000 distinct CDR3 sequences, under 8.5% seen once. The same data also went into a second study, on yellow fever vaccine responses in identical twins.

Sequenced sample: PBMCs. Every receptor here comes from a woman between 18 and 29 years old in good health.

The rearrangement uses TRBV11-1 and TRBJ2-1, with TRBD1 matching over 7 bases. V lost 5 bases to trimming and J lost 7 bases; unmatched junction nucleotides: 20. Germline V gives CDR1 SGHAT, CDR2 FQDESV (reference sequence). This CDR3 has 18 amino acids. CDR3 loop: CASSPRGPGAVRGNEQFF. CDR3 bases: TGTGCCAGCAGCCCTAGGGGGCCAGGGGCCGTGAGGGGTAATGAGCAGTTCTTC.

This clonotype showed up many times. V and J are TRBV29-1 and TRBJ1-2, with D perhaps matching TRBD1 (5 bases). The V gene's germline CDR1 is SQVTM and CDR2 ANQGSEA. The V gene lost 0 bases and the J gene lost 7 bases, with 9 bases spanning the gap. The CDR3 has 12 amino acids. The CDR3, as DNA: TGCAGCGTTGAAGAACAGGTGCCTGGCTACACCTTC. Its protein is CSVEEQVPGYTF.

This clonotype was found many times. CDR3: CASSREWASGDSYEQYF. The CDR3, as DNA: TGCGCCAGCAGCCGCGAATGGGCTAGCGGGGACTCCTACGAGCAGTACTTC. The gene calls are TRBV4-1 and TRBJ2-7; TRBD2 matches 9 bases. V lost 4 bases and J lost 0; bases outside the gene matches: 10. In germline, CDR1 is MGHRA, CDR2 YSYEKL. This CDR3 has 17 residues.

The chain has TRBV7-8 and TRBJ1-1; 12 nucleotides match TRBD1. Germline-derived CDR1 and CDR2 are SGHVS and FQNEAQ. This CDR3 is built from 17 residues. The V gene end was trimmed by 6 bases and the J gene end by 4 bases; junction bases not matched to a gene: 12. CDR3 protein: CASRKPGQGAGGTEAFF. In nucleotides, the CDR3 is TGTGCCAGCAGGAAGCCGGGACAGGGGGCCGGGGGCACTGAAGCTTTCTTT. Full variable domain (outside the CDR3, taken from reference TRBV7-8 and TRBJ1-1): GAGVSQSPRYKVAKRGQDVALRCDPISGHVSLFWYQQALGQGPEFLTYFQNEAQLDKSGLPSDRFFAERPEGSVSTLKIQRTQQEDSAVYLCASRKPGQGAGGTEAFFGQGTRLTVV.

In its sample, this clonotype was seen many times. The rearrangement joins TRBV5-1 to TRBJ2-1; 7 bases map to TRBD1. CDR3 length: 19 residues. The germline gives CDR1 SGHRS, CDR2 YFSETQ. The V and J ends lost 1 base and 0 bases, in that order; junction bases with no gene match: 13. CDR3 in DNA: TGCGCCAGCAGCTTGAGGGCGAAAATTAGGGACAGCTCCTACAATGAGCAGTTCTTC. Its protein is CASSLRAKIRDSSYNEQFF.

The V gene is TRBV11-2, the J gene TRBJ1-1; D call uncertain. V was shortened by 0 bases and J by 1 base, with 12 bases between the two germline ends. CDR1 is SGHAT and CDR2 is FQNNGV in the germline V gene. This CDR3 comprises 16 residues. The CDR3 coding sequence is TGTGCCAGCAGCTTAGATGATGGGGTGGGGAACACTGAAGCTTTCTTT. Translating it yields CASSLDDGVGNTEAFF. Supplemented by reference TRBV11-2 and TRBJ1-1, the full variable domain reads EAGVAQSPRYKIIEKRQSVAFWCNPISGHATLYWYQQILGQGPKLLIQFQNNGVVDDSQLPKDRFSAERLKGVDSTLKIQPAKLEDSAVYLCASSLDDGVGNTEAFFGQGTRLTVV.